These T cell receptor beta chains were read from a single sample in a study of OX40 agonist ivuxolimab in advanced cancers. Only in-frame clones appear in the TCRdb table, and some are missing; sequencing was by immunoSEQ multiplex PCR. The table shows 43,000 or so clones, with about 88% occurring only once. This specimen was CD4+ or CD8+ T cells sorted from blood, taken in a trial of the OX40 agonist ivuxolimab. The source of these receptors is an adult with an advanced solid tumor such as melanoma, head and neck, liver or kidney cancer. Each CDR3 is given with its conserved first and last residue. Fields, in order: J gene, clone size, V gene, D gene, CDR3 DNA, CDR3 protein. D genes are given only for firm matches. Clone size is not always given. Where it is, it says once, few, many or a class for expanded clones.

J gene: TRBJ1-5
clone size: -
V gene: TRBV19
D gene: TRBD1
CDR3 DNA: TGTGCCAGTAGTACCTCTTGGACAGGGGGTCAGCCCCAGCATTTT
CDR3 protein: CASSTSWTGGQPQHF

J gene: TRBJ2-7
clone size: -
V gene: TRBV19
D gene: -
CDR3 DNA: TGTGCCAGTAGTATAGGGGCATCCGAGCAGTACTTC
CDR3 protein: CASSIGASEQYF

J gene: TRBJ1-1
clone size: -
V gene: TRBV4-2
D gene: -
CDR3 DNA: TGTGCCAGCAGCCAAGTCGATTGGGCGGGGGACGCTTTCTTT
CDR3 protein: CASSQVDWAGDAFF

J gene: TRBJ1-2
clone size: few
V gene: TRBV2
D gene: -
CDR3 DNA: TGTGCCAGCAGTGAAAGACAGCTGTATGGCTACACCTTC
CDR3 protein: CASSERQLYGYTF

J gene: TRBJ2-7
clone size: once
V gene: TRBV6-1
D gene: -
CDR3 DNA: TGTGCCAGCAGACAAATTAGGTACGAGCAGTACTTC
CDR3 protein: CASRQIRYEQYF

J gene: TRBJ2-7
clone size: -
V gene: TRBV4-1
D gene: -
CDR3 DNA: TGCGCCAGCAGCCAAGTAATGCCGGTTGGCAGATCCTACGAGCAGTACTTC
CDR3 protein: CASSQVMPVGRSYEQYF

J gene: TRBJ2-1
clone size: -
V gene: TRBV7-2
D gene: TRBD2
CDR3 DNA: TGTGCCAGCAGCTTAGTTCCCGGGAGGGCCCGCGGTGAGCAGTTCTTC
CDR3 protein: CASSLVPGRARGEQFF

J gene: TRBJ1-2
clone size: -
V gene: TRBV7-9
D gene: TRBD1
CDR3 DNA: TGTGCCAGCAGCCTACTATCAGGGGGGGGTGATGGCTACACCTTC
CDR3 protein: CASSLLSGGGDGYTF

J gene: TRBJ2-1
clone size: -
V gene: TRBV6-4
D gene: -
CDR3 DNA: TGTGCCAGCAGTGACTCGATCGACGGCTCACGGCAGTTCTTC
CDR3 protein: CASSDSIDGSRQFF

J gene: TRBJ2-3
clone size: -
V gene: TRBV29-1
D gene: TRBD1
CDR3 DNA: TGCAGCGTTGAATGGGCGGCTAGTTCAGGGGGAGTGGATACGCAGTATTTT
CDR3 protein: CSVEWAASSGGVDTQYF

J gene: TRBJ1-1
clone size: -
V gene: TRBV6-1
D gene: -
CDR3 DNA: TGTGCCAGCAGTGCAGGGAGTATAGAAGCTTTCTTT
CDR3 protein: CASSAGSIEAFF

J gene: TRBJ1-1
clone size: -
V gene: TRBV19
D gene: -
CDR3 DNA: TGTGCCAGTAGTATAGTACCCGGCACTGAAGCTTTCTTT
CDR3 protein: CASSIVPGTEAFF

J gene: TRBJ2-5
clone size: -
V gene: TRBV7-8
D gene: TRBD2
CDR3 DNA: TGTGCCAGCAGCTCGGGCCTAGCGGGGGGAGAGACCCAGTACTTC
CDR3 protein: CASSSGLAGGETQYF

J gene: TRBJ1-1
clone size: -
V gene: TRBV27
D gene: -
CDR3 DNA: TGTGCCAGCAGTTTAGGGTGGGCAGGGACTGAAGCTTTCTTT
CDR3 protein: CASSLGWAGTEAFF

J gene: TRBJ2-3
clone size: -
V gene: TRBV27
D gene: TRBD2
CDR3 DNA: TGTGCCAGCAGTTTACCCCCCCCTAGCGGGGGCCACACAGATACGCAGTATTTT
CDR3 protein: CASSLPPPSGGHTDTQYF

J gene: TRBJ1-6
clone size: -
V gene: TRBV4-1
D gene: TRBD1
CDR3 DNA: TGCGCCAGCAGCTCCCGGACAGGGGATTATTCACCCCTCCACTTT
CDR3 protein: CASSSRTGDYSPLHF

J gene: TRBJ1-5
clone size: -
V gene: TRBV4-3
D gene: -
CDR3 DNA: TGCGCCAGCAGCCAAGATGTGACAGTAAATCAGCCCCAGCATTTT
CDR3 protein: CASSQDVTVNQPQHF

J gene: TRBJ2-1
clone size: -
V gene: TRBV4-2
D gene: TRBD2
CDR3 DNA: TGTGCCAGCAGCCAAGATCAACTAGCGGGAGTCGTTGAGCAGTTCTTC
CDR3 protein: CASSQDQLAGVVEQFF

J gene: TRBJ2-1
clone size: -
V gene: TRBV7-9
D gene: -
CDR3 DNA: TGTGCCAGCACCCCCTCGGGGCTAGCCAATGAGCAGTTCTTC
CDR3 protein: CASTPSGLANEQFF

J gene: TRBJ2-7
clone size: -
V gene: TRBV27
D gene: -
CDR3 DNA: TGTGCCAGCAGTCCACCCGGGACCAGCTACGAGCAGTACTTC
CDR3 protein: CASSPPGTSYEQYF

J gene: TRBJ2-1
clone size: -
V gene: TRBV5-1
D gene: -
CDR3 DNA: TGCGCCAGCAGCTTGAGCAGGGCGCATGAGCAGTTCTTC
CDR3 protein: CASSLSRAHEQFF

J gene: TRBJ1-2
clone size: -
V gene: TRBV21-1
D gene: -
CDR3 DNA: TGTGCCAGCAGCAGGGGAAACTATGGCTACACCTTC
CDR3 protein: CASSRGNYGYTF

J gene: TRBJ1-4
clone size: -
V gene: TRBV9
D gene: -
CDR3 DNA: TGTGCCAGCAGCGTAGAAGGAGCTAATGAAAAACTGTTTTTT
CDR3 protein: CASSVEGANEKLFF

J gene: TRBJ2-3
clone size: -
V gene: TRBV30
D gene: -
CDR3 DNA: TGTGCCTGGAGTGTAAGGCCGGATACGCAGTATTTT
CDR3 protein: CAWSVRPDTQYF

J gene: TRBJ1-4
clone size: -
V gene: TRBV11-2
D gene: -
CDR3 DNA: TGTGCCAGCAACCCTTTTGCCAGGGGAGCAACTAATGAAAAACTGTTTTTT
CDR3 protein: CASNPFARGATNEKLFF

J gene: TRBJ1-4
clone size: -
V gene: TRBV5-4
D gene: -
CDR3 DNA: TGTGCCAGCAGCTTAAGGGGTAATGAAAAACTGTTTTTT
CDR3 protein: CASSLRGNEKLFF

J gene: TRBJ2-1
clone size: -
V gene: TRBV2
D gene: -
CDR3 DNA: TGTGCCAGCCTCGAGGAGGCTAGAGCAACGCCCAATGAGCAGTTCTTC
CDR3 protein: CASLEEARATPNEQFF

J gene: TRBJ1-5
clone size: few
V gene: TRBV10-3
D gene: -
CDR3 DNA: TGTGCCATCAGTGAGTCGATCAGAGGGGGCAATCAGCCCCAGCATTTT
CDR3 protein: CAISESIRGGNQPQHF

J gene: TRBJ2-1
clone size: -
V gene: TRBV6-1
D gene: -
CDR3 DNA: TGTGCCAGCAGTGAAAAGTGGGTGGGTGAGCAGTTCTTC
CDR3 protein: CASSEKWVGEQFF

J gene: TRBJ2-3
clone size: few
V gene: TRBV13
D gene: TRBD2
CDR3 DNA: TGTGCCAGCAGCTCGGGACTAGCGGGAGGGATTGATGCAGATACGCAGTATTTT
CDR3 protein: CASSSGLAGGIDADTQYF

J gene: TRBJ1-2
clone size: -
V gene: TRBV5-6
D gene: -
CDR3 DNA: TGTGCCAGCGGGCTTTCAATGTGGTCACGGATTCGGTATGGCTACACCTTC
CDR3 protein: CASGLSMWSRIRYGYTF

J gene: TRBJ1-3
clone size: -
V gene: TRBV4-1
D gene: -
CDR3 DNA: TGCGCCAGCAGCCAATACCCTGGAAACACCATATATTTT
CDR3 protein: CASSQYPGNTIYF

J gene: TRBJ1-5
clone size: -
V gene: TRBV28
D gene: TRBD1
CDR3 DNA: TGTGCCAGCAGTAAGACAGGGGTCCGTCAGCCCCAGCATTTT
CDR3 protein: CASSKTGVRQPQHF

J gene: TRBJ2-1
clone size: -
V gene: TRBV2
D gene: TRBD2
CDR3 DNA: TGTGCCAGCAGTGAAGACGCGGGAGCCCCCAACAATGAGCAGTTCTTC
CDR3 protein: CASSEDAGAPNNEQFF

J gene: TRBJ1-5
clone size: -
V gene: TRBV27
D gene: -
CDR3 DNA: TGTGCCAGCAGTTTAAAGCGGGGCAAGCCCCAGCATTTT
CDR3 protein: CASSLKRGKPQHF

J gene: TRBJ2-3
clone size: -
V gene: TRBV15
D gene: TRBD1
CDR3 DNA: TGTGCCACCAGCTTAGGACAGGCAGATACGCAGTATTTT
CDR3 protein: CATSLGQADTQYF

J gene: TRBJ2-7
clone size: -
V gene: TRBV7-8
D gene: -
CDR3 DNA: TGTGCCAGCAGCACCTTAGGGGGAAACTACGAGCAGTACTTC
CDR3 protein: CASSTLGGNYEQYF

J gene: TRBJ2-7
clone size: -
V gene: TRBV19
D gene: -
CDR3 DNA: TGTGCCAGTATGGCAGGGCTGGGAGAGCAGTACTTC
CDR3 protein: CASMAGLGEQYF

J gene: TRBJ2-6
clone size: -
V gene: TRBV27
D gene: -
CDR3 DNA: TGTGCCAGCAGTTTTATTTCCGGGGCCAACGTCCTGACTTTC
CDR3 protein: CASSFISGANVLTF